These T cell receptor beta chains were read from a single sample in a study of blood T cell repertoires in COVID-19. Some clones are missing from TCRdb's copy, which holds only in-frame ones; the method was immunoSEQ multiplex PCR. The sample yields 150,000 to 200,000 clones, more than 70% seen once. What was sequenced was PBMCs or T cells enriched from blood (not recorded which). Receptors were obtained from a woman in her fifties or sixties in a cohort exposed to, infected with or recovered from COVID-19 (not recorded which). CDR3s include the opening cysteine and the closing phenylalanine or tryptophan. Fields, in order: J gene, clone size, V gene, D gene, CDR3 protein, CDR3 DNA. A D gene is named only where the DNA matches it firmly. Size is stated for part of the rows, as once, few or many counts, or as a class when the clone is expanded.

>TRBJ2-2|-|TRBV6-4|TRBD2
CASSPRAGDTGELFF
TGTGCCAGCAGTCCTCGAGCGGGAGACACCGGGGAGCTGTTTTTT
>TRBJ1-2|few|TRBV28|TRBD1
CASSYGQGRDGYTF
TGTGCCAGCAGTTACGGACAGGGAAGAGATGGCTACACCTTC
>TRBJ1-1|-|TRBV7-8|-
CASSLAADTEAFF
TGTGCCAGCAGCTTAGCGGCGGACACTGAAGCTTTCTTT
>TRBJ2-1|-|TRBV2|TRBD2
CASIPASGSYNEQFF
TGTGCCAGCATCCCGGCTAGCGGGAGCTACAATGAGCAGTTCTTC
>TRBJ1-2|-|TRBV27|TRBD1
CASSFTGAYGYTF
TGTGCCAGCAGTTTTACAGGGGCGTATGGCTACACCTTC
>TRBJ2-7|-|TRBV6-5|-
CASSSPRGTSYEQYF
TGTGCCAGCAGTTCCCCCCGGGGGACGTCCTACGAGCAGTACTTC
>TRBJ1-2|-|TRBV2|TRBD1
CASSERAGGDGYTF
TGTGCCAGCAGTGAACGGGCAGGGGGCGATGGCTACACCTTC
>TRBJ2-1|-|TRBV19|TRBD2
CASSTLRLAGETASSYNEQFF
TGTGCCAGTAGTACCCTACGACTAGCGGGAGAGACTGCTAGCTCCTACAATGAGCAGTTCTTC
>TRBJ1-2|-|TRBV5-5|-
CASSPEGKEDYGYTF
TGTGCCAGCAGTCCGGAGGGAAAGGAAGACTATGGCTACACCTTC
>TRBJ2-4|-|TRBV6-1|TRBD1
CASSESPATGGAKAKNIQYF
TGTGCCAGCAGTGAATCCCCGGCCACAGGGGGCGCTAAGGCCAAAAACATTCAGTACTTC
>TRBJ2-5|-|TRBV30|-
CAWQRGQETQYF
TGTGCCTGGCAAAGGGGGCAAGAGACCCAGTACTTC
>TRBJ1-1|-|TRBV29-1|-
CSVWTLNTEAFF
TGCAGCGTTTGGACTTTGAACACTGAAGCTTTCTTT
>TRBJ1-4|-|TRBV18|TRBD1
CASSPRVGTGVKATNEKLFF
TGTGCCAGCTCACCACGTGTAGGGACAGGGGTGAAGGCAACTAATGAAAAACTGTTTTTT
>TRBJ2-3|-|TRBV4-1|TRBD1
CASSQPGQGAPDPTDTQYF
TGCGCCAGCAGCCAACCGGGACAGGGGGCCCCCGACCCCACAGATACGCAGTATTTT
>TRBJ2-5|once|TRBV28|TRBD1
CASSPYYRQGGETQYF
TGTGCCAGCAGTCCCTATTACCGACAGGGCGGGGAGACCCAGTACTTC
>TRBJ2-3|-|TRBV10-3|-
CAISDQVTDTQYF
TGTGCCATCAGTGATCAGGTCACAGATACGCAGTATTTT
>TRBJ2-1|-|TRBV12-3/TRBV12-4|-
CASSHRRGGEQFF
TGTGCCAGCAGTCATCGACGCGGAGGTGAGCAGTTCTTC
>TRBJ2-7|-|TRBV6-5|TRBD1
CASSYGDRDSYEQYF
TGTGCCAGCAGTTACGGGGACAGGGACTCCTACGAGCAGTACTTC
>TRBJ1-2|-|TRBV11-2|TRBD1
CASSAGGTYGYTF
TGTGCCAGCAGCGCAGGGGGTACCTATGGCTACACCTTC
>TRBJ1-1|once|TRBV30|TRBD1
CASSAGTANTEAFF
TGTGCCTCCTCAGCCGGGACAGCTAACACTGAAGCTTTCTTT
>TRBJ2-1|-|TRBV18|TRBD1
CASSPLTGANEQFF
TGTGCCAGCTCACCCCTGACAGGGGCCAATGAGCAGTTCTTC
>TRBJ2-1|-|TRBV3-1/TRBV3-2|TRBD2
CASSLQTSGSLNEQFF
TGTGCCAGCAGCCTCCAGACTAGCGGGAGCCTCAATGAGCAGTTCTTC